This TCR beta chain is drawn from a study of cytomegalovirus exposure and HLA in healthy donors. Points from the study as a whole: The study labeled 150 or so TCR beta chains cytomegalovirus-associated. According to a subsequent analysis, TCR clusters from the first cohort were inclined to appear together in the 120 or so validation repertoires. Reports credit the classifier with highly specific, highly sensitive diagnosis of cytomegalovirus status.

Note on this clone: Its antigen remains unidentified.

This CDR3 is 15 amino acids long. V was clipped by 1 base and J by 0 bases, with 10 bases between them. Germline CDR1 reads SGHAT; CDR2 reads FQNNGV. Produced via immunoSEQ multiplex PCR; TCRdb's table is partial and in-frame only. Here the sample spans 200,000 or so clones, 85% to 95% being singletons. The sample was PBMCs. The chain links TRBV11-2 to TRBJ2-7; a weak D match, TRBD2 (6 bases). The receptor was isolated from a woman aged 18-29 years in good health and CMV-seronegative. In DNA form, the CDR3 reads TGTGCCAGCAGCTTAGTCTACGGGAGCTCCTACGAGCAGTACTTC. Protein product: CASSLVYGSSYEQYF.